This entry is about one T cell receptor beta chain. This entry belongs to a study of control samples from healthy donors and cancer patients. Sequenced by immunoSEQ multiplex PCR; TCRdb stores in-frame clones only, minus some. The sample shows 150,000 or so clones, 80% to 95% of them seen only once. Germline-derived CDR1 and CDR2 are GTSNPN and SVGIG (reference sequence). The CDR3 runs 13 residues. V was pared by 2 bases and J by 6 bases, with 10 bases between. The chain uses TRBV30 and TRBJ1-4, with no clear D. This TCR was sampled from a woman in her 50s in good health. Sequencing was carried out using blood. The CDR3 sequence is CAWSSKRHEKLFF. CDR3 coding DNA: TGTGCCTGGAGTTCGAAAAGGCATGAAAAACTGTTTTTT. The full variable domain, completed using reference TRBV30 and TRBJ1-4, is SQTIHQWPATLVQPVGSPLSLECTVEGTSNPNLYWYRQAAGRGLQLLFYSVGIGQISSEVPQNLSASRPQDRQFILSSKKLLLSDSGFYLCAWSSKRHEKLFFGSGTQLSVL.